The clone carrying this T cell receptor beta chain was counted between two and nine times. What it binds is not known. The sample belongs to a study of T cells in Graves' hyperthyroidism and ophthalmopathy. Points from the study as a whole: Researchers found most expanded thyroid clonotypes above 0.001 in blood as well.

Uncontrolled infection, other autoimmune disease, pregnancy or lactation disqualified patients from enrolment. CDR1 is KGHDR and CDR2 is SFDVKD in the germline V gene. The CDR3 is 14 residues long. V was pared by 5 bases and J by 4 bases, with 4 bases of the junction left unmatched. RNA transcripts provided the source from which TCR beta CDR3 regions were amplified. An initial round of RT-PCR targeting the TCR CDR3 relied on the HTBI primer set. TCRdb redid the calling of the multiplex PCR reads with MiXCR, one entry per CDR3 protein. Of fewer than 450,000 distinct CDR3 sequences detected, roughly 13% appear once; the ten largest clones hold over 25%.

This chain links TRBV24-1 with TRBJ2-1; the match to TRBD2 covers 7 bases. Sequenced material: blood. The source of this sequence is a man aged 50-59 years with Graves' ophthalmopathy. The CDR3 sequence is CATSVSGPYNEQFF. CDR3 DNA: TGTGCCACCAGTGTTAGCGGGCCGTACAATGAGCAGTTCTTC.